Listed here is a single T cell receptor (beta chain). Its cognate antigen is unknown. CD45RO/CCR7/CD25/CD127/CD95/CD27 staining was used to isolate CD4+ naive, central memory, regulatory and stem cell-like memory cells by sorting. The data originate from a study of beta chain features in type 1 diabetes. Study conclusions and caveats: There were fewer insertions and more deletions at the VDJ junctions of type 1 diabetes patients. Across patients, naive, central memory and Treg TCRB repertoires exhibited apparently greater similarity than was observed across healthy donors.

Expressed TCRB transcripts got sequenced, as all isolated RNA was reverse transcribed. Data came from immunoSEQ multiplex PCR; TCRdb stores just in-frame clones and leaves some out. The table lists hundreds of thousands of clones, about 12% of them singletons. CDR1 is SGHRS and CDR2 is YFSETQ in the germline V gene. V lost 3 bases and J lost 0, with 10 bases in between. This CDR3 is 15 amino acids long. The sample was naive CD4+ T cells from blood. The V gene is TRBV5-1, the J gene TRBJ1-3; no clear D gene. The receptor comes from a man aged 18 to 30 in good health. The CDR3, as DNA: TGCGCCAGCAGCTCGCATTTAGACTCTGGAAACACCATATATTTT. Protein: CASSSHLDSGNTIYF.